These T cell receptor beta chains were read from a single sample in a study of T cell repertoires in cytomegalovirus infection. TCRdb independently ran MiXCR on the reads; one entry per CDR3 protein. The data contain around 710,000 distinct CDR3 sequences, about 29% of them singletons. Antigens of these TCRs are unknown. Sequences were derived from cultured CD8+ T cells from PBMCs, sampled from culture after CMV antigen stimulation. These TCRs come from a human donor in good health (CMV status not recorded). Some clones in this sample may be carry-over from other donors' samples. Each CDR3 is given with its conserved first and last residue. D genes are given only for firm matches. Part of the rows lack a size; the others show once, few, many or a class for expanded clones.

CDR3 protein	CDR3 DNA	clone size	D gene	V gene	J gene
CASSTRQASTDTQYF	TGTGCCAGCAGTACCAGACAGGCCAGCACAGATACGCAGTATTTT	-	-	TRBV6-2/TRBV6-3	TRBJ2-3
CASSLISYEQYF	TGTGCCAGCAGCTTGATCTCCTACGAGCAGTACTTC	many	-	TRBV12-3/TRBV12-4	TRBJ2-7
CASSEYGQKNTGELFF	TGTGCCAGCAGTGAATACGGGCAGAAGAACACCGGGGAGCTGTTTTTT	-	-	TRBV25-1	TRBJ2-2
CASSFLAGANNEQFF	TGTGCCAGCAGTTTTTTAGCGGGGGCCAACAATGAGCAGTTCTTC	once	TRBD2	TRBV12-3/TRBV12-4	TRBJ2-1
CASSPPKGGTGELFF	TGTGCCAGCAGCCCACCTAAAGGGGGCACCGGGGAGCTGTTTTTT	few	-	TRBV7-9	TRBJ2-2
CASSYRDCTDTQYF	TGTGCCAGCAGTTACCGGGACTGCACAGATACGCAGTATTTT	few	-	TRBV6-7	TRBJ2-3
CASSLSSGGSDTQYF	TGTGCCAGCAGCTTATCCAGCGGGGGGTCAGATACGCAGTATTTT	few	TRBD2	TRBV7-9	TRBJ2-3
CASSPRRGGDTYNEQFF	TGTGCCAGCTCACCAAGGCGCGGGGGCGACACCTACAATGAGCAGTTCTTC	few	-	TRBV18	TRBJ2-1
CASSFQAGGPDTQYF	TGTGCCAGCAGCTTTCAAGCGGGGGGCCCCGATACGCAGTATTTT	many	TRBD2	TRBV7-8	TRBJ2-3
CATRGETQYF	TGTGCCACCCGGGGGGAGACCCAGTACTTC	few	-	TRBV6-6	TRBJ2-5
CASSYMGSTQETQYF	TGTGCCAGCAGTTACATGGGGTCGACCCAAGAGACCCAGTACTTC	-	-	TRBV6-5	TRBJ2-5
CIPVGGNTEAFF	TGCATTCCCGTAGGGGGCAACACTGAAGCTTTCTTT	-	TRBD1	TRBV20-1	TRBJ1-1
CASSYSARSTDTQYF	TGTGCCAGCAGTTACTCGGCCAGGTCAACAGATACGCAGTATTTT	-	-	TRBV6-8	TRBJ2-3
CASSRSRTGAQSGYEQYF	TGTGCCAGCAGCCGATCCCGGACAGGGGCGCAAAGTGGCTACGAGCAGTACTTC	many	TRBD1	TRBV7-6	TRBJ2-7
CASSLGLYSNQPQHF	TGTGCCAGCAGCTTAGGTCTGTATAGCAATCAGCCCCAGCATTTT	many	-	TRBV7-2	TRBJ1-5
CAISDSGPGELFF	TGTGCCATCAGTGATTCAGGGCCCGGGGAGCTGTTTTTT	-	-	TRBV10-3	TRBJ2-2
CASSQAGRPIQRYF	TGTGCCAGCAGCCAAGCGGGACGGCCGATCCAGAGGTACTTC	once	-	TRBV14	TRBJ2-5
CASNKPGQNYNEQFF	TGTGCCAGCAACAAACCGGGACAGAACTACAATGAGCAGTTCTTC	-	TRBD1	TRBV7-9	TRBJ2-1
CASSYLGQGDNSPLHF	TGTGCCAGCAGTTACTTAGGACAGGGGGATAATTCACCCCTCCACTTT	-	TRBD1	TRBV6-6	TRBJ1-6
CASSWTINNQPQHF	TGTGCCAGCAGTTGGACAATAAACAATCAGCCCCAGCATTTT	-	-	TRBV12-3/TRBV12-4	TRBJ1-5
CASSTWTGTNTGELFF	TGTGCCAGCAGTACTTGGACAGGGACGAACACCGGGGAGCTGTTTTTT	few	TRBD1	TRBV6-1	TRBJ2-2
CASIDPRGGTEAFF	TGTGCCAGCATCGACCCTCGAGGGGGCACTGAAGCTTTCTTT	few	-	TRBV6-2/TRBV6-3	TRBJ1-1
CASSRGTAYNEQFF	TGTGCCAGTTCCCGGGGGACCGCCTACAATGAGCAGTTCTTC	few	-	TRBV27	TRBJ2-1
CASSFPGVGGQPQHF	TGTGCCAGCAGTTTTCCAGGGGTGGGTGGCCAGCCCCAGCATTTT	few	-	TRBV12-3/TRBV12-4	TRBJ1-5
CASSTSGGTDTQYF	TGTGCCAGCAGTACTAGCGGGGGAACAGATACGCAGTATTTT	many	TRBD2	TRBV7-3	TRBJ2-3
CASSDGPGANVLTF	TGTGCCAGCAGCGACGGGCCTGGGGCCAACGTCCTGACTTTC	-	-	TRBV9	TRBJ2-6
CASGLSHTDTQYF	TGTGCTAGTGGTTTGTCCCACACAGATACGCAGTATTTT	-	-	TRBV12-5	TRBJ2-3
CASSYSRDRVPYF	TGTGCCAGCAGTTACTCGCGGGACAGGGTTCCGTATTTT	few	TRBD1	TRBV6-5	TRBJ2-3
CASSVGPKLTDTQYF	TGTGCCAGCAGCGTCGGACCGAAACTCACAGATACGCAGTATTTT	many	-	TRBV7-6	TRBJ2-3